The entry below describes one T cell receptor (beta chain). The antigen remains unidentified. This sample is part of a study of T cell repertoires in cytomegalovirus infection. The overall study: Recently described HLA-C-restricted plus well-studied HLA-B-restricted CMV epitopes were used. Signatures in public TCR beta sequences pointed to both CMV infection and matching HLA type.

The V gene's germline CDR1 is SGHVS and CDR2 FQNEAQ. This CDR3 has 13 amino acids. Trimming shortened V by 7 bases and J by 6 bases, and 12 bases separated the two germline ends. TCRdb ran MiXCR on the reads and lists one entry per CDR3 protein. The sample lists hundreds of thousands of distinct CDR3 sequences, approximately 42% occurring once. This sample comprised cultured PBMCs, obtained from culture after CMV antigen stimulation. The V and J genes are TRBV7-8 and TRBJ2-2; no definite D call. This clonotype was sampled from a human donor in good health (CMV status not recorded). Some clones in this sample may be carry-over from other donors' samples. CDR3 in amino acids: CASNPPGAGELFF. CDR3 nucleotide sequence: TGTGCCAGCAACCCGCCCGGCGCCGGGGAGCTGTTTTTT.